The rows below give T cell receptor beta chains drawn from one sample of a study of post-analysis software for immune sequencing data. TCRdb re-called the PCR reads with MiXCR, one entry per CDR3 protein. The sample shows hundreds of thousands of distinct CDR3 sequences, more than 50% of them seen only once. Sequenced sample: blood. The receptors here all came from a girl aged 2 to 10 with multiple sclerosis. CDR3s include the opening cysteine and the closing phenylalanine or tryptophan. The D gene is left open where the match is weak. The size entry is marked missing in some rows and otherwise reads once, few, many or a size class.

V gene	J gene	clone size	D gene	CDR3 DNA	CDR3 protein
TRBV30	TRBJ2-7	-	-	TGTGCCTGGTCCCCGACGGTCCACTACGAGCAGTACTTC	CAWSPTVHYEQYF
TRBV29-1	TRBJ1-2	-	-	TGCAGCGTTGAAATACAAACAGGGAAAGGCTATGGCTACACCTTC	CSVEIQTGKGYGYTF
TRBV5-1	TRBJ2-7	-	TRBD2	TGCGCCAGCAGCCTGGGGACTAGCAGCTCCTACGAGCAGTACTTC	CASSLGTSSSYEQYF
TRBV5-5	TRBJ2-5	few	TRBD2	TGTGCCAGCAGCTCGGTATCTGGACTAGTACAAGAGACCCAGTACTTC	CASSSVSGLVQETQYF
TRBV6-2/TRBV6-3	TRBJ2-5	once	-	TGTGCCAGCAGTAGGCCGGCCAGCTCTCTGGAGACCCAGGACTTC	CASSRPASSLETQDF
TRBV5-1	TRBJ2-4	-	-	TGCGCCAGCAGCCCCCCTGAGAGAGTGCACATTCAGTACTTC	CASSPPERVHIQYF
TRBV6-6	TRBJ2-6	-	-	TGTGCCAGCAGTTACGCGATGGGCTCTGGGGCCAACGTCCTGACTTTC	CASSYAMGSGANVLTF
TRBV4-3	TRBJ2-3	once	TRBD2	TGCGCCAGCAGCCAAGATCGGGGTAGCGGGGGGACAGATACGCAGTATTTT	CASSQDRGSGGTDTQYF
TRBV12-3/TRBV12-4	TRBJ2-4	-	-	TGTGCCAGCAGTTTAGATATAGCTAAAAACATTCAGTACTTC	CASSLDIAKNIQYF
TRBV27	TRBJ2-7	-	TRBD1	TGTGCCAGCAGTCCCGGGACAGGGATCAGCTCCTACGAGCAGTACTTC	CASSPGTGISSYEQYF
TRBV9	TRBJ2-7	-	-	TGTGCCAGCAGCGTAGGAGGGAGCTTGGGCGAGCAGTACTTC	CASSVGGSLGEQYF
TRBV7-8	TRBJ1-5	-	-	TGTGCCAGCAGCTCCCGCCTCGGGGTCCCCCAGCATTTT	CASSSRLGVPQHF
TRBV2	TRBJ2-5	-	-	TGTGCCAGCAGGGCAGGGGAGACCCAGTACTTC	CASRAGETQYF
TRBV12-5	TRBJ1-5	-	TRBD1	TGTGCTAGTGGATCCATAGTACAGGGGGGCAATCAGCCCCAGCATTTT	CASGSIVQGGNQPQHF
TRBV20-1	TRBJ2-5	once	TRBD1	TGCAGTGCTTCCCAGACGACGACAGGGCGAGAGACCCAGTACTTC	CSASQTTTGRETQYF
TRBV7-9	TRBJ2-1	-	-	TGTGCCAGCAGCTTAGAACTGTTAATGGACGAGCAGTTCTTC	CASSLELLMDEQFF
TRBV2	TRBJ2-4	many	-	TGTGCCAGCAGGGTAGCCAAAAACATTCAGTACTTC	CASRVAKNIQYF
TRBV7-9	TRBJ2-3	-	-	TGTGCCAGCAGCTTCAGGATCACAGATACGCAGTATTTT	CASSFRITDTQYF
TRBV6-5	TRBJ2-7	few	-	TGTGCCAGCAGTCCCGGGCCCTCACCTTACGAGCAGTACTTC	CASSPGPSPYEQYF
TRBV20-1	TRBJ1-2	-	TRBD1	TGCAGTGCTAGAGGGACAGGGCGAACGGGTGGTGGCTACACCTTC	CSARGTGRTGGGYTF
TRBV5-1	TRBJ2-3	few	TRBD1	TGCGCCAGCAGTCTAATGCGACAGGGGTGGGATACGCAGTATTTT	CASSLMRQGWDTQYF
TRBV10-3	TRBJ1-6	-	TRBD1	TGTGCCATCAGTGAATACAGGGGAAGATATAATTCACCCCTCCACTTT	CAISEYRGRYNSPLHF
TRBV4-3	TRBJ2-5	-	-	TGCGCCAGCAGCCAAGATCGGGGTTCGGAGACCCAGTACTTC	CASSQDRGSETQYF
TRBV10-3	TRBJ2-1	few	-	TGTGCCATCAGATCGGACAGCAACAATGAGCAGTTCTTC	CAIRSDSNNEQFF
TRBV24-1	TRBJ2-1	few	-	TGTGCCACCAGTGACCGGACACAGTACAATGAGCAGTTCTTC	CATSDRTQYNEQFF
TRBV29-1	TRBJ2-1	few	-	TGCAGCGTTCCCTGTTCGATTTCTGGCGGGGACTGCTACTATGAGCAGTTCTTC	CSVPCSISGGDCYYEQFF
TRBV2	TRBJ1-2	-	TRBD1	TGTGCCAGCAGTGAACTATTAACAGGGGGCGCGGTGAGCTACACCTTC	CASSELLTGGAVSYTF
TRBV6-5	TRBJ2-7	-	-	TGTGCCAGCAGTTCCCAATCCGTAGCAGTCTACGAGCAGTACTTC	CASSSQSVAVYEQYF
TRBV27	TRBJ2-1	-	TRBD1	TGTGCCAACAGTTTACTGGCAGGGGGCGAGCAGTTCTTC	CANSLLAGGEQFF
TRBV5-5	TRBJ1-2	few	-	TGTGCCAGCAGTTCCGCCAGCTACTATGGCTACACCTTC	CASSSASYYGYTF
TRBV15	TRBJ2-5	few	TRBD1	TGTGCCACCAGCATGACCAGTAGACAGGGAAAGACCCAGTACTTC	CATSMTSRQGKTQYF
TRBV15	TRBJ2-5	few	-	TGTGCCACCAGCAGAGGGGTGATAGGCACCTCGGAGACCCAGTACTTC	CATSRGVIGTSETQYF
TRBV7-2	TRBJ1-5	few	-	TGTGCCAGCAGCTCCGCTCCGGGACACTTTAATCAGCCCCAGCATTTT	CASSSAPGHFNQPQHF
TRBV3-1	TRBJ2-2	-	-	TGTGCCAGCAGCCAATATGGATTCTGGGGCACCGGGGAGCTGTTTTTT	CASSQYGFWGTGELFF
TRBV10-3	TRBJ2-7	-	TRBD2	TGTGCCATCAGGACTGGACTAGCAAAAGCCTACGAGCAGTACTTC	CAIRTGLAKAYEQYF
TRBV5-1	TRBJ2-3	-	-	TGCGCCAGCAAGTTAGGGGACTCCGGCACAGATACGCAGTATTTT	CASKLGDSGTDTQYF
TRBV12-3/TRBV12-4	TRBJ2-6	-	-	TGTGCCAGTAGTCCTCAGTTGTGGGGCTCTGGGGCCAACGTCCTGACTTTC	CASSPQLWGSGANVLTF
TRBV6-6	TRBJ2-1	-	-	TGTGCCAGCCGGGGAACAGGCAAGAGCTCCTACAATGAGCAGTTCTTC	CASRGTGKSSYNEQFF
TRBV20-1	TRBJ2-1	-	TRBD2	TGCAGTGCTATGGCGGGGGGCTACAATGAGCAGTTCTTC	CSAMAGGYNEQFF
TRBV5-1	TRBJ2-1	-	-	TGCGCCAGCAGCCCATTTTTGGGACCAAACAATGAGCAGTTCTTC	CASSPFLGPNNEQFF
TRBV6-2/TRBV6-3	TRBJ2-7	few	-	TGTGCCAGTTTAGGACTACTTGCCTACGAGCAGTACTTC	CASLGLLAYEQYF
TRBV10-3	TRBJ1-1	once	TRBD1	TGTGCCATCAGTGAGGCAGCCAGGGGGGGTACTGAAGCTTTCTTT	CAISEAARGGTEAFF
TRBV7-6	TRBJ2-1	-	TRBD2	TGTGCCAGCAGCTTATATTTGCGGGAGGACCACAATGAGCAGTTCTTC	CASSLYLREDHNEQFF
TRBV12-3/TRBV12-4	TRBJ2-7	-	-	TGTGCCAGCAGTCCATCAGGGGTCGAGCAGTACTTC	CASSPSGVEQYF
TRBV15	TRBJ1-2	once	-	TGTGCCACCAGCAGAGATGGCCAGGGACCTTGGGGGTGGCGAGATGGCTACACCTTC	CATSRDGQGPWGWRDGYTF
TRBV6-1	TRBJ2-1	-	-	TGTGCCAGCAGCTCACCACCAGCGGGCCGATCCTACAATGAGCAGTTCTTC	CASSSPPAGRSYNEQFF
TRBV6-5	TRBJ1-5	-	-	TGTGCCAGCAGACAGGGTAGTCAGCCCCAGCATTTT	CASRQGSQPQHF
TRBV6-5	TRBJ2-3	few	TRBD1	TGTGCCAGCAGGGGGGACAGGCTTCCAGATACGCAGTATTTT	CASRGDRLPDTQYF
TRBV7-2	TRBJ2-3	-	-	TGTGCCAGCAGCTCTCCACTAGTGAGGGCGACGCAGTATTTT	CASSSPLVRATQYF
TRBV7-2	TRBJ1-1	-	-	TGTGCCAGCAGCTTAGATGCGGGATGGACTGAAGCTTTCTTT	CASSLDAGWTEAFF
TRBV4-1	TRBJ2-7	-	-	TGCGCCAGCGGAACAGGCTGCTGCGAGCAGTACTTC	CASGTGCCEQYF
TRBV6-6	TRBJ2-3	-	TRBD2	TGTGCCAGCAGTCATACTAGCGGGAGTAGCACAGATACGCAGTATTTT	CASSHTSGSSTDTQYF
TRBV4-3	TRBJ2-1	few	-	TGCGCCAGCAGCCAAGGCAGGGCTACCTACAATGAGCAGTTCTTC	CASSQGRATYNEQFF
TRBV11-2	TRBJ2-5	-	TRBD2	TGTGCCAGCAGCTTAGATGGGGAGGGGAAGCAAGAGACCCAGTACTTC	CASSLDGEGKQETQYF
TRBV28	TRBJ1-1	-	-	TGTGCCAGCAGTTTACGGCAGGGGAAGGTGAACACTGAAGCTTTCTTT	CASSLRQGKVNTEAFF
TRBV29-1	TRBJ2-5	-	-	TGCAGCGTTGCACCGGGACTGCATAGGACCCAGTACTTC	CSVAPGLHRTQYF
TRBV12-3/TRBV12-4	TRBJ2-5	-	-	TGTGCCAGCATCGGAGGACAGTCTCAAGAGACCCAGTACTTC	CASIGGQSQETQYF
TRBV18	TRBJ1-2	-	TRBD1	TGTGCCAGCTCCCGTCCCGGGACAGGGAACGGCTACACCTTC	CASSRPGTGNGYTF
TRBV9	TRBJ1-4	-	TRBD1	TGTGCCAGCAGCGTCGAGGACAGGCCTAATGAAAAACTGTTTTTT	CASSVEDRPNEKLFF